The rows below give T cell receptor beta chains drawn from one sample of a study of T cell repertoires in cytomegalovirus infection. TCRdb re-analysed the reads in MiXCR, keeping a single row per CDR3 protein. The profile covers about 310,000 distinct CDR3 sequences, with more than 20% appearing a single time and roughly 13% taken by the ten largest. These TCRs' antigens remain unknown. Material: cultured PBMCs, obtained from culture after CMV antigen stimulation. These receptors were obtained from a human donor in good health (CMV status not recorded). Some clones in this sample may be carry-over from other donors' samples. The CDR3 runs from the conserved cysteine through the conserved F or W. The D gene is left open where the match is weak. Part of the rows lack a size; the others show once, few, many or a class for expanded clones.

clone_size	v_call	d_call	j_call	cdr3_aa	cdr3_nt
NA	TRBV15	NA	TRBJ2-3	CATSGIQGTDTQYF	TGTGCCACCAGCGGAATTCAGGGCACAGATACGCAGTATTTT
NA	TRBV6-5	NA	TRBJ1-3	CASSSTGGISGNTIYF	TGTGCCAGCAGTTCTACGGGAGGTATCTCTGGAAACACCATATATTTT
NA	TRBV4-1	TRBD1	TRBJ2-7	CASSPDRGSYEQYF	TGCGCCAGCAGTCCTGACAGGGGGTCCTACGAGCAGTACTTC
NA	TRBV15	NA	TRBJ2-3	CATSRDGGTRYTDTQYF	TGTGCCACCAGCAGAGATGGGGGGACACGATACACAGATACGCAGTATTTT
many	TRBV6-2/TRBV6-3	NA	TRBJ2-1	CASRYGRVEFF	TGTGCCAGCAGATACGGACGGGTGGAGTTCTTC
NA	TRBV5-4	TRBD2	TRBJ2-2	CASSPGGAGVYGELFF	TGTGCCAGCAGCCCTGGCGGCGCGGGAGTTTACGGGGAGCTGTTTTTT
many	TRBV7-2	NA	TRBJ1-3	CASRGLGGTGNTIYF	TGTGCCAGCAGGGGATTAGGGGGGACAGGAAACACCATATATTTT
few	TRBV12-3/TRBV12-4	TRBD2	TRBJ2-1	CASTRTSGGVYNEQFF	TGTGCCAGCACCCGGACTAGCGGGGGAGTTTACAATGAGCAGTTCTTC
many	TRBV12-3/TRBV12-4	NA	TRBJ1-2	CASSLVQQLGGYTF	TGTGCCAGCAGTTTAGTACAGCAGCTCGGAGGCTACACCTTC
many	TRBV7-8	TRBD2	TRBJ2-1	CASFPGTSGNNEQFF	TGTGCCAGTTTCCCTGGGACTAGCGGGAACAATGAGCAGTTCTTC
NA	TRBV19	NA	TRBJ1-2	CASSRQSSGYTF	TGTGCCAGTAGTAGACAGTCCTCCGGCTACACCTTC
few	TRBV10-2	TRBD1	TRBJ1-2	CASSESLGQGSNGYTF	TGCGCCAGCAGTGAGTCACTAGGACAGGGGAGTAATGGCTACACCTTC
NA	TRBV20-1	TRBD1	TRBJ2-3	CSAQPDRGVGTDTQYF	TGCAGTGCTCAACCGGACAGGGGGGTAGGGACAGATACGCAGTATTTT
NA	TRBV2	NA	TRBJ2-7	CASTFGAGGLLWQYF	TGTGCCAGCACTTTTGGGGCAGGGGGGCTACTTTGGCAGTACTTC
NA	TRBV7-6	NA	TRBJ2-1	CASGHSSAGRERDYNEQFF	TGTGCCAGCGGGCACTCTTCCGCCGGAAGGGAGCGAGACTACAATGAGCAGTTCTTC
few	TRBV6-2/TRBV6-3	TRBD1	TRBJ2-6	CASSDRGHSSGANVLTF	TGTGCCAGCAGTGACAGGGGGCATAGCTCTGGGGCCAACGTCCTGACTTTC
NA	TRBV28	TRBD1	TRBJ1-2	CAGRLTGGSGYTF	TGTGCCGGTCGACTGACAGGGGGCAGCGGCTACACCTTC
NA	TRBV20-1	NA	TRBJ1-5	CSASPGLNQPQHF	TGCAGTGCTAGTCCCGGGTTAAATCAGCCCCAGCATTTT
NA	TRBV6-5	TRBD2	TRBJ2-1	CASSYSVLAGSYNEQFF	TGTGCCAGCAGTTACTCGGTACTAGCGGGCTCCTACAATGAGCAGTTCTTC
NA	TRBV12-3/TRBV12-4	TRBD2	TRBJ2-2	CASSLRLADNTGELFF	TGTGCCAGCAGTTTAAGACTAGCGGACAACACCGGGGAGCTGTTTTTT
NA	TRBV7-3	NA	TRBJ2-7	CASSLMRGSEQYF	TGTGCCAGCAGCTTAATGCGGGGTAGCGAGCAGTACTTC
once	TRBV29-1	TRBD1	TRBJ1-2	CSVEGQAEPNYGYTF	TGCAGCGTCGAGGGACAGGCGGAACCTAACTATGGCTACACCTTC
many	TRBV7-9	NA	TRBJ2-2	CASSLEGGTGELFF	TGTGCCAGCAGCTTAGAAGGGGGAACCGGGGAGCTGTTTTTT
NA	TRBV12-3/TRBV12-4	NA	TRBJ2-3	CASSRLVSASTDTQYF	TGTGCCAGCAGTCGTCTGGTTAGCGCGAGCACAGATACGCAGTATTTT
many	TRBV7-2	TRBD2	TRBJ2-7	CASSLALAGSYEQYF	TGTGCCAGCAGCTTAGCGCTAGCGGGGTCCTACGAGCAGTACTTC
NA	TRBV9	TRBD2	TRBJ2-7	CASSPRLAGLRGQYF	TGTGCCAGCAGCCCGAGACTAGCGGGACTTAGAGGGCAGTACTTC
many	TRBV5-5	NA	TRBJ1-5	CASSLRALQNQPQHF	TGTGCCAGCAGCTTGAGGGCTCTCCAGAATCAGCCCCAGCATTTT
few	TRBV11-3	TRBD2	TRBJ2-2	CASSLSSGSFPGELFF	TGTGCCAGCAGCTTAAGTAGCGGGAGTTTTCCCGGGGAGCTGTTTTTT
NA	TRBV10-3	NA	TRBJ2-7	CAISEKTQQYF	TGTGCCATCAGTGAGAAGACCCAGCAGTACTTC
few	TRBV6-2/TRBV6-3	TRBD2	TRBJ2-1	CASRKKAGGPYNEQFF	TGTGCCAGCAGGAAAAAGGCGGGAGGGCCTTACAATGAGCAGTTCTTC
few	TRBV19	NA	TRBJ1-1	CASSISVNTEAFF	TGTGCCAGTAGTATTTCGGTGAACACTGAAGCTTTCTTT
NA	TRBV2	NA	TRBJ1-4	CATETGLSPMGEKLFF	TGTGCCACCGAGACAGGACTTTCCCCTATGGGAGAAAAACTGTTTTTT
few	TRBV28	NA	TRBJ2-7	CASRGTGQSYEQYF	TGTGCCAGCAGGGGAACAGGGCAGAGCTACGAGCAGTACTTC
NA	TRBV28	TRBD2	TRBJ2-1	CASSSHSGREYNEQFF	TGTGCCAGCAGTTCCCATAGCGGGAGAGAGTACAATGAGCAGTTCTTC
many	TRBV7-8	NA	TRBJ1-1	CASSSPLEGTEAFF	TGTGCCAGCAGCTCCCCCCTGGAAGGAACTGAAGCTTTCTTT
NA	TRBV20-1	NA	TRBJ2-3	CSARPRTRLSTDTQYF	TGCAGTGCTCGGCCCCGGACCAGACTGAGCACAGATACGCAGTATTTT